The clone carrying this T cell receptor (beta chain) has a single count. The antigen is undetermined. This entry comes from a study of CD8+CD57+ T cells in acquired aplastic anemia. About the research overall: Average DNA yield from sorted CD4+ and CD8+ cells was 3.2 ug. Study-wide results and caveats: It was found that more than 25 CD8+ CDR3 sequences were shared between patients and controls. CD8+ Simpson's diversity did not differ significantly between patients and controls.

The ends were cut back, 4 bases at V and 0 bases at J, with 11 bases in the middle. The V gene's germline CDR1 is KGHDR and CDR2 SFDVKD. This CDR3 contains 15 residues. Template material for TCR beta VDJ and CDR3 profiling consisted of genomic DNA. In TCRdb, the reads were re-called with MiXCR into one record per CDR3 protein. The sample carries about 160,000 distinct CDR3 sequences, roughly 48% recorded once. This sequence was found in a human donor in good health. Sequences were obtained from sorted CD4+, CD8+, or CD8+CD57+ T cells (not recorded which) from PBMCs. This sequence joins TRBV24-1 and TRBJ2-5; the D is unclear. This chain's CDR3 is CATSEAAMYQETQYF. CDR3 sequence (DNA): TGTGCCACCAGTGAGGCAGCGATGTACCAAGAGACCCAGTACTTC.